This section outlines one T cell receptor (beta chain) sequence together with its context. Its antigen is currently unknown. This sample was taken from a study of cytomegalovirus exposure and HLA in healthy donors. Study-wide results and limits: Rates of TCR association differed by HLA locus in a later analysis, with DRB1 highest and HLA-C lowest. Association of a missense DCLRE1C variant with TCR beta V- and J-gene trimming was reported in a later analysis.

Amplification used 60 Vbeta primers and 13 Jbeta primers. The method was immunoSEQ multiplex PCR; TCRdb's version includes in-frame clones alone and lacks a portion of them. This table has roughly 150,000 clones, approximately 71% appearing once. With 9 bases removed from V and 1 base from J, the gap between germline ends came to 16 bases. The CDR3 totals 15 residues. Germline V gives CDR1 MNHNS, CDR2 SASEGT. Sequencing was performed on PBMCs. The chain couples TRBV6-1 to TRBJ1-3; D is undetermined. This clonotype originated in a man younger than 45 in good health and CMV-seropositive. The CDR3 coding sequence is TGTGCCAGTAGAGGCTACGGGTTGTCTGGAAACACCATATATTTT. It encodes CASRGYGLSGNTIYF.